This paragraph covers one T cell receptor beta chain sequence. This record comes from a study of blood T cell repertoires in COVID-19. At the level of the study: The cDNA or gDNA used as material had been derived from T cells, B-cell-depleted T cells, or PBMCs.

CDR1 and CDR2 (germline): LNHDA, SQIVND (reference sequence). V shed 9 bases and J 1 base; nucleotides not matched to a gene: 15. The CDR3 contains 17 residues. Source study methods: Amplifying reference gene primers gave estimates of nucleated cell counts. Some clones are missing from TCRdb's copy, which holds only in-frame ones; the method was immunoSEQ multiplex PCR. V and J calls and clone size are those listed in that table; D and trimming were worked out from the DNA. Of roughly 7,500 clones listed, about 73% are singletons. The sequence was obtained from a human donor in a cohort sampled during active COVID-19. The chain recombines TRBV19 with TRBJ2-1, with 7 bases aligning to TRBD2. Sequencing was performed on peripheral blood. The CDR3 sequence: CASSRLAVTSSYNEQFF. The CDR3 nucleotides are TGTGCCAGCTCCCGGCTAGCGGTAACTTCGTCCTACAATGAGCAGTTCTTC.